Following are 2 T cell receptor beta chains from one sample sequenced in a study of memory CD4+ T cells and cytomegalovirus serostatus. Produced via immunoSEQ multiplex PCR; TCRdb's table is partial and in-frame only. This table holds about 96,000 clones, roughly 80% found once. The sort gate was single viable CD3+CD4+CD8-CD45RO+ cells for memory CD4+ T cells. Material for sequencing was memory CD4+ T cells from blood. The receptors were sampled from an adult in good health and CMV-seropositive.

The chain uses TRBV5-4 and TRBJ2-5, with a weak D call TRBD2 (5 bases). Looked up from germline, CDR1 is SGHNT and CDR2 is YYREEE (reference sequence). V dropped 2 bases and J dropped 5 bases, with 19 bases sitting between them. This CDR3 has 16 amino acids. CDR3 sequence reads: CASSLRDRGRFETQYF. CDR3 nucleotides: TGTGCCAGCAGCTTAAGAGACCGGGGAAGGTTCGAGACCCAGTACTTC.

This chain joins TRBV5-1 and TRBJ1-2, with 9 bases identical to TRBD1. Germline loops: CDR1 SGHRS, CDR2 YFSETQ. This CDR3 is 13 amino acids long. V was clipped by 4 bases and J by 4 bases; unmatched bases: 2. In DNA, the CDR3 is TGCGCCAGCAGCCCGGGACAGGGCTATGGCTACACCTTC. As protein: CASSPGQGYGYTF.